These 14 T cell receptor beta chains came from one sample sequenced in a study of metastatic and nonmetastatic thyroid tumors. None of the patients had undergone any treatment ahead of thyroid surgery. TCRdb re-analyzed the PCR reads through MiXCR. The sample consists of 20,000 to 25,000 clones, approximately 22% of them appearing once. Input material: adjacent normal tissue. These receptor sequences come from a female donor with papillary thyroid cancer or a benign thyroid nodule (not recorded which). Some clones in this sample may be carry-over from other donors' samples.

This clone was picked up a small number of times. J is TRBJ1-2 and V is TRBV24-1, with D unclear. CDR3 length equals 12 residues. V was clipped by 3 bases and J by 4 bases, with 5 bases between them. Germline values: CDR1 KGHDR, CDR2 SFDVKD. CDR3 protein: CATSDNFYGYTF. The CDR3 bases are TGTGCCACCAGTGATAACTTCTATGGCTACACCTTC.

This clone has a handful of counts. This chain joins TRBV6-2 or TRBV6-3 and TRBJ2-3; either TRBD1 or TRBD2 may supply D (6 bases each). V was clipped by 0 bases and J by 2 bases, with 9 bases between them. The CDR3 covers 15 residues. The germline V gene encodes CDR1 MNHEY and CDR2 SVGEGT. The CDR3 nucleotides are TGTGCCAGCAGTTACTCGCCGGGGGCCACAGATACGCAGTATTTT. Translating it yields CASSYSPGATDTQYF.

In its sample, this clone is medium-sized (0.01 to 0.1%). The CDR3 DNA is TGTGCCAGTAGTCGTCTAGCGGCAAACACCGGGGAGCTGTTTTTT. Translation gives CASSRLAANTGELFF. The chain couples TRBV19 to TRBJ2-2; TRBD2 matches 7 bases. The CDR3 totals 15 residues. The V gene's germline CDR1 is LNHDA and CDR2 SQIVND (reference sequence). The V segment lost 5 bases and the J segment 2 bases; nucleotides outside the gene matches: 5.

This clone was seen ten or more times. V and J are TRBV11-2 and TRBJ1-2, with D maybe TRBD1 (6 bases). The ends were cut back, 0 bases at V and 8 bases at J, with 10 bases in the middle. Germline-derived CDR1 and CDR2 are SGHAT and FQNNGV. The CDR3 is 13 amino acids. The CDR3 coding sequence is TGTGCCAGCAGCTTAGATCAGGGGTCCGGCTACACCTTC. It translates to CASSLDQGSGYTF.

This clone showed up many times. The gene calls are TRBV20-1 and TRBJ2-7; 10 nucleotides match TRBD2. The CDR3 is made up of 14 amino acids. From germline, CDR1 is DFQATT and CDR2 SNEGSKA (reference sequence). V was clipped by 5 bases and J by 6 bases; unmatched bases: 10. The chain's CDR3 is CSAPKREGFLEQYF. DNA of the CDR3: TGCAGTGCTCCAAAGCGGGAGGGTTTCCTCGAGCAGTACTTC.

This clone has only one observation. The chain has TRBV19 and TRBJ2-1, with 9 nucleotides matching TRBD2. CDR1 is LNHDA, CDR2 SQIVND, per germline (reference sequence). This CDR3 region has 19 residues. The V and J ends lost 2 bases and 4 bases, in that order; junction bases with no gene match: 15. The CDR3 region is CASSIWRGTSGFLYNEQFF. CDR3 sequence (DNA): TGTGCCAGTAGTATATGGCGTGGTACTAGCGGGTTTTTATACAATGAGCAGTTCTTC.

The table lists this clone with a few counts. At one of its ends the junction is not consistent with the germline gene, which may arise from a read error. This chain links TRBV19 with TRBJ2-7; 9 positions agree with TRBD1. CDR3 length: 15 amino acids. The germline gives CDR1 LNHDA, CDR2 SQIVND (reference sequence). CDR3 in DNA: TGTGCCGGTAGTGTAGGTGACAGGGGGAGCTACGAGCAGTACTTC. Amino acids: CAGSVGDRGSYEQYF.

This clone has more than one count but fewer than ten. The chain combines TRBV19 with TRBJ2-1, with D possibly matching TRBD1 (6 bases). Germline V gene data show CDR1 as LNHDA and CDR2 as SQIVND (reference sequence). The V gene lost 3 bases and the J gene lost 9 bases, with 15 bases spanning the gap. CDR3 length: 14 amino acids. For the CDR3, the DNA is TGTGCCAGTAGTATCGCCAGGGGATACGGTGAGCAGTTCTTC. Residues: CASSIARGYGEQFF.

This clone occurred a few times. This chain links TRBV28 with TRBJ1-2; TRBD1 aligns across 7 bases. Germline V gene data show CDR1 as MDHEN and CDR2 as SYDVKM. Trimming removed 6 bases from V and 14 bases from J; junction bases left unmatched: 12. CDR3 length equals 12 residues. Here the CDR3 reads CASRAGTEDLTF. Here the CDR3 DNA reads TGTGCCAGCAGAGCCGGGACAGAGGACTTAACCTTC.

This clone is categorized as medium-sized. The same CDR3 also results from other DNA sequences found in this sample. The chain links TRBV28 to TRBJ1-1; 7 bases fit TRBD1. The V and J ends lost 5 bases and 7 bases, in that order; junction bases with no gene match: 7. Looked up from germline, CDR1 is MDHEN and CDR2 is SYDVKM. The CDR3 contains 13 residues. In DNA, the CDR3 is TGTGCCAGCAGTCTCACAGGGGCCAATGAAGCTTTCTTT. Its protein is CASSLTGANEAFF.

Many counts were recorded for this clone. This rearrangement joins TRBV30 to TRBJ1-1, with D possibly matching TRBD1 (5 bases). The CDR3 is 13 amino acids. CDR1 and CDR2 (germline): GTSNPN, SVGIG (reference sequence). V lost 5 bases and J 2 bases, leaving 12 bases between the germline ends. The CDR3 protein is CAWGDGPNTEAFF. For the CDR3, the DNA is TGTGCCTGGGGGGACGGACCCAACACTGAAGCTTTCTTT.

This clone occurred many times. The chain links TRBV5-4 to TRBJ2-4; no definite D call. The CDR3 loop spans 14 amino acids. Germline V gene data show CDR1 as SGHNT and CDR2 as YYREEE (reference sequence). Trimming removed 4 bases from V and 2 bases from J, with 10 bases in between. The CDR3 coding sequence is TGTGCCAGCAGCCAGGCCCTGACCAAAAACATTCAGTACTTC. Residues: CASSQALTKNIQYF.

V is TRBV7-2 and J is TRBJ2-3, with D uncertain. Germline V gene sequence: CDR1 SGHTA, CDR2 FQGNSA. There are 12 residues in the CDR3. The V end was cut by 6 bases, the J end by 2 bases, with 6 bases between. CDR3 sequence reads: CASRQNTDTQYF. CDR3 DNA sequence: TGTGCCAGCAGGCAAAACACAGATACGCAGTATTTT.

There are many counts of this clone. V usage is TRBV4-2 and J usage is TRBJ1-2; D unclear. Trimming stripped 1 base from V and 7 bases from J, with 13 bases between. The CDR3 covers 14 residues. Germline values: CDR1 LGHNA, CDR2 YNFKEQ. CDR3 residues: CASSQGSPGSGYTF. The CDR3 DNA reads TGTGCCAGCAGCCAAGGTTCTCCGGGATCTGGCTACACCTTC.